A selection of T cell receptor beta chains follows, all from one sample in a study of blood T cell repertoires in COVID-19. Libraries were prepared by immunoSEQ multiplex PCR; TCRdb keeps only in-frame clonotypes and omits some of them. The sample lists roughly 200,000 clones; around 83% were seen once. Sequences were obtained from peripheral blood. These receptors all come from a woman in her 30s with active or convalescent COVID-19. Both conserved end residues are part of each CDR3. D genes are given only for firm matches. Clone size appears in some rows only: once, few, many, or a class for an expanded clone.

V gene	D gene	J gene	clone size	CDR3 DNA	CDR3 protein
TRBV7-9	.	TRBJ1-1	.	TGTGCCAGCCTTCAGGGAGGGACTGAAGCTTTCTTT	CASLQGGTEAFF
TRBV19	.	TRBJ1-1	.	TGTGCCAGTACCCTACGGAACACTGAAGCTTTCTTT	CASTLRNTEAFF
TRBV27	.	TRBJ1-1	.	TGTGCCAGCAGTTTTCAGGGCCGGAACACTGAAGCTTTCTTT	CASSFQGRNTEAFF
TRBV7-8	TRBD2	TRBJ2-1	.	TGTGCCAGCAGCTTAGTAGCGGGGGGGTACAATGAGCAGTTCTTC	CASSLVAGGYNEQFF
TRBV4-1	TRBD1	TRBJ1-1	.	TGCGCCAGCAGCCAAGATAGTCGGGACAGGGTGGACACTGAAGCTTTCTTT	CASSQDSRDRVDTEAFF
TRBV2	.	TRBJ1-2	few	TGTGCCAGCAGTCAGGACATCGCTGATGGCTACACCTTC	CASSQDIADGYTF
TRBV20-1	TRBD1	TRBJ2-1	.	TGCAGTGCTAGTGCTTCAGGTGGACAGGCAAGCAATGAGCAGTTCTTC	CSASASGGQASNEQFF
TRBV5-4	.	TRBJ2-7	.	TGTGCCAGCAGCTTGGACGGCAGGTTGAGCTCCTACGAGCAGTACTTC	CASSLDGRLSSYEQYF
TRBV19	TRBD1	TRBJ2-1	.	TGTGCCAGTAGTGCCGGACAGGCCCACAATGAGCAGTTCTTC	CASSAGQAHNEQFF
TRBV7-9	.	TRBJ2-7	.	TGTGCCAGCAGCTTAGCGCTTCAGTTCTACGAGCAGTACTTC	CASSLALQFYEQYF
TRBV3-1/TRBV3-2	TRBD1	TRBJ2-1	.	TGTGCCAGCAGCCAAGGTAGGACAGGGCTGTACAATGAGCAGTTCTTC	CASSQGRTGLYNEQFF
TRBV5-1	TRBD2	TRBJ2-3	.	TGCGCCAGCAGCTTGGGGCCGGGGGGAAGCACAGATACGCAGTATTTT	CASSLGPGGSTDTQYF
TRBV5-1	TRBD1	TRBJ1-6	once	TGCGCCAGCACCAAGGAGCCGGGACAGACTCATTCACCCCTCCACTTT	CASTKEPGQTHSPLHF
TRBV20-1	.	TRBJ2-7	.	TGCAGTGCTAGTGAGGTGCAGGGATTACCTACCGAGCAGTACTTC	CSASEVQGLPTEQYF
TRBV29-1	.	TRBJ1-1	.	TGCAGCGTTGTGGGCAGAAAGAACACTGAAGCTTTCTTT	CSVVGRKNTEAFF
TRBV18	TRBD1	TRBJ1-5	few	TGTGCCAGCTCCCCACAGGGGATAGGGCACAATCAGCCCCAGCATTTT	CASSPQGIGHNQPQHF
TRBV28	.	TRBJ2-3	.	TGTGCCAGCAGGACTCCAGGGAGCACAGATACGCAGTATTTT	CASRTPGSTDTQYF
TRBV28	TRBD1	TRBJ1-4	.	TGTGCCAGCAGGTATACAGGGGGTAATGAAAAACTGTTTTTT	CASRYTGGNEKLFF
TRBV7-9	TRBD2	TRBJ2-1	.	TGTGCCAGCAGCCAGTCCCTAGCGGGAGGGGGGGATGAGCAGTTCTTC	CASSQSLAGGGDEQFF
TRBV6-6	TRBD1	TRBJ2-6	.	TGTGCCAGCAGTCAACTCCCGGGACAGGGGGCCGGGGGGGCCAACGTCCTGACTTTC	CASSQLPGQGAGGANVLTF
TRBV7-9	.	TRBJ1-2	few	TGTGCCAGCAGCCCAACCGGGACATATTATGGCTACACCTTC	CASSPTGTYYGYTF
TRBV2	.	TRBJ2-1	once	TGTGCCAGCTTCGGTCACAGCTCCTACAATGAGCAGTTCTTC	CASFGHSSYNEQFF
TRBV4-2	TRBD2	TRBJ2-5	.	TGTGCCAGCAGCTCAGGGACTAGCGGGAGTGAGACCCAGTACTTC	CASSSGTSGSETQYF
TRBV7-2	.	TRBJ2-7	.	TGTGCCAGCAGCTCGATCCAGGGTCCTCTTATCTACGAGCAGTACTTC	CASSSIQGPLIYEQYF
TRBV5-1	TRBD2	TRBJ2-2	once	TGCGCCAGCAGCTTGGGGGTAAAACTAGCGAGAACCTACACCGGGGAGCTGTTTTTT	CASSLGVKLARTYTGELFF
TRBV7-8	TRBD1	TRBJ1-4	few	TGTGCCAGCAGCTTGACAGGGATCAATGAAAAACTGTTTTTT	CASSLTGINEKLFF
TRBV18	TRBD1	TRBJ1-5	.	TGTGCCAGCTCACCCGGGACAGGGAATCAGCCCCAGCATTTT	CASSPGTGNQPQHF
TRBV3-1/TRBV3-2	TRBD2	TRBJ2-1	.	TGTGCCAGCAGCAGACTCGGGGGACTAGCGGGAGGCAATGAGCAGTTCTTC	CASSRLGGLAGGNEQFF
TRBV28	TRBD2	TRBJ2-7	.	TGTGCCAGCAGTCTGTCAGCGGGAGTGAGCTACGAGCAGTACTTC	CASSLSAGVSYEQYF
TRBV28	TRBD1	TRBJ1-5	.	TGTGCCAGCAGTTTCACCGGGACAGGGGGCCGGAGTCAGCCCCAGCATTTT	CASSFTGTGGRSQPQHF
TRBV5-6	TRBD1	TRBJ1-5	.	TGTGCCAGCAGCCAGGGACAGTTTAGCAATCAGCCCCAGCATTTT	CASSQGQFSNQPQHF
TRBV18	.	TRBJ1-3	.	TGTGCCAGCTCACCACCGACAGGCTATGGAAACACCATATATTTT	CASSPPTGYGNTIYF
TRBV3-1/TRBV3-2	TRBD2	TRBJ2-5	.	TGTGCCAGCAGCAAAATGACCGGGAGGGTACAAGAGACCCAGTACTTC	CASSKMTGRVQETQYF
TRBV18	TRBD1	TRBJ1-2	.	TGTGCCAGCTCACCACCCCACAGGGGAGACGGCTACACCTTC	CASSPPHRGDGYTF